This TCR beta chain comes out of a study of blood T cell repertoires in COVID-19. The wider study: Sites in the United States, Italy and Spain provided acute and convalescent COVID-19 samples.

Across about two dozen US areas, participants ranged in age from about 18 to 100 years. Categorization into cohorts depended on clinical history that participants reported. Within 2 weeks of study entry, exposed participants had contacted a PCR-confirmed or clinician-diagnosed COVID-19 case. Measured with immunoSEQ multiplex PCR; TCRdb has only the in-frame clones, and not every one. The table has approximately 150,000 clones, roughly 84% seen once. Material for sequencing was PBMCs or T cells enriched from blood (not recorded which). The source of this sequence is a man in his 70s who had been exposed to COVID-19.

DNA for the CDR3: TGTGCCAGCAGTTTACAGGGCTATGGCTACACCTTC. As protein: CASSLQGYGYTF. The chain carries TRBV28 and TRBJ1-2; D may be TRBD1 (5 bases). The germline V and J ends were trimmed by 2 bases and 4 bases, with 5 bases remaining between them. Germline V gene sequence: CDR1 MDHEN, CDR2 SYDVKM. This CDR3 is built from 12 residues.